This T cell receptor (beta chain) was identified during a study of blood T cell repertoires in COVID-19. Study-level information: The United States, Italy and Spain were the sources of the acute and convalescent COVID-19 samples.

Original analysis: Reference gene primer amplification in the assay estimated nucleated cell counts. Data came from immunoSEQ multiplex PCR; TCRdb stores just in-frame clones and leaves some out. V and J calls and clone size are copied from that table; D and trimming were computed from the DNA. The sample lists hundreds of thousands of clones, roughly 90% occurring once. The CDR3 has 16 residues. Trimming left V 7 bases short and J 0 bases short, with 17 bases between. CDR1 is LNHDA and CDR2 is SQIVND in the germline V gene (reference sequence). The sequenced material came from peripheral blood. The sequence came from a man in his forties or fifties with acute or convalescent COVID-19. The V call is TRBV19, the J call TRBJ2-3; no clear D gene. The CDR3 protein is CASMSGESPSTDTQYF. CDR3 nucleotides: TGTGCCAGTATGTCTGGAGAAAGCCCTAGCACAGATACGCAGTATTTT.